Listed below are T cell receptor beta chains from one sample, sequenced in a study of shared clonotypes between healthy human individuals. Here immunoSEQ multiplex PCR was the method, and the copy in TCRdb shows in-frame clones only, minus some. The table includes hundreds of thousands of clones, approximately 96% detected once. The sample comprised naive CD8+ T cells sorted from blood. The receptors were gathered from a woman aged 25 to 39 in good health. CDR3s include the opening cysteine and the closing phenylalanine or tryptophan. The order of the fields is CDR3 length, V gene, D gene, clone size, J gene, CDR3 protein, CDR3 DNA. A D gene is named only where the DNA matches it firmly. Clone sizes are given selectively: once, few, many, or a class where the clone is expanded.

len: 15; v_gene: TRBV10-1; d_gene: NA; abundance: NA; j_gene: TRBJ2-7; CDR3aa: CASSESPGSSYEQYF; CDR3nt: TGCGCCAGCAGTGAGAGCCCCGGGAGCTCCTACGAGCAGTACTTC
len: 17; v_gene: TRBV15; d_gene: NA; abundance: NA; j_gene: TRBJ2-1; CDR3aa: CATSERPGSTSYNEQFF; CDR3nt: TGTGCCACCAGCGAGCGGCCCGGGAGTACTTCCTACAATGAGCAGTTCTTC
len: 14; v_gene: TRBV2; d_gene: NA; abundance: NA; j_gene: TRBJ1-5; CDR3aa: CASSDGGGKVPQHF; CDR3nt: TGTGCCAGCAGTGATGGAGGCGGGAAGGTGCCCCAGCATTTT
len: 15; v_gene: TRBV28; d_gene: TRBD2; abundance: NA; j_gene: TRBJ2-7; CDR3aa: CASSIPLAGVYEQYF; CDR3nt: TGTGCCAGCAGTATTCCCCTAGCGGGGGTTTACGAGCAGTACTTC
len: 14; v_gene: TRBV28; d_gene: NA; abundance: NA; j_gene: TRBJ2-7; CDR3aa: CASIGGLGSYEQYF; CDR3nt: TGTGCCAGCATTGGCGGCCTAGGAAGTTACGAGCAGTACTTC
len: 13; v_gene: TRBV6-6; d_gene: NA; abundance: NA; j_gene: TRBJ2-7; CDR3aa: CASSYQGAYEQYF; CDR3nt: TGTGCCAGCAGTTACCAGGGTGCCTACGAGCAGTACTTC
len: 11; v_gene: TRBV28; d_gene: NA; abundance: once; j_gene: TRBJ2-5; CDR3aa: CASRTSETQYF; CDR3nt: TGTGCCAGCAGGACTTCCGAGACCCAGTACTTC
len: 11; v_gene: TRBV6-6; d_gene: NA; abundance: once; j_gene: TRBJ2-5; CDR3aa: CASGSDETQYF; CDR3nt: TGTGCCAGCGGGTCGGACGAGACCCAGTACTTC
len: 15; v_gene: TRBV9; d_gene: TRBD1; abundance: once; j_gene: TRBJ2-1; CDR3aa: CASSVWDRDGDEQFF; CDR3nt: TGTGCCAGCAGCGTTTGGGACAGGGATGGCGATGAGCAGTTCTTC
len: 15; v_gene: TRBV9; d_gene: TRBD1; abundance: NA; j_gene: TRBJ1-4; CDR3aa: CASSVGRGSGEKLFF; CDR3nt: TGTGCCAGCAGCGTGGGCAGGGGGAGCGGGGAAAAACTGTTTTTT
len: 14; v_gene: TRBV7-2; d_gene: NA; abundance: NA; j_gene: TRBJ1-1; CDR3aa: CASSLPRGRTEAFF; CDR3nt: TGTGCCAGCAGCTTACCGAGGGGTCGTACTGAAGCTTTCTTT
len: 15; v_gene: TRBV15; d_gene: NA; abundance: NA; j_gene: TRBJ1-5; CDR3aa: CATSRDLGTNQPQHF; CDR3nt: TGTGCCACCAGCAGAGATCTGGGAACAAATCAGCCCCAGCATTTT
len: 13; v_gene: TRBV6-5; d_gene: TRBD1; abundance: NA; j_gene: TRBJ2-7; CDR3aa: CASRDRVSYEQYF; CDR3nt: TGTGCCAGCAGGGACAGGGTCTCCTACGAGCAGTACTTC
len: 10; v_gene: TRBV2; d_gene: NA; abundance: NA; j_gene: TRBJ2-3; CDR3aa: CASRRDTQYF; CDR3nt: TGTGCCAGCAGAAGGGATACGCAGTATTTT
len: 15; v_gene: TRBV19; d_gene: NA; abundance: NA; j_gene: TRBJ1-5; CDR3aa: CASSMVQGPNQPQHF; CDR3nt: TGTGCCAGTAGTATGGTACAGGGCCCCAATCAGCCCCAGCATTTT
len: 15; v_gene: TRBV28; d_gene: NA; abundance: NA; j_gene: TRBJ1-5; CDR3aa: CASSSPPEVFQPQHF; CDR3nt: TGTGCCAGCAGTTCCCCCCCTGAGGTTTTTCAGCCCCAGCATTTT
len: 20; v_gene: TRBV27; d_gene: TRBD2; abundance: NA; j_gene: TRBJ2-7; CDR3aa: CASSPAGGSGRGLSPYEQYF; CDR3nt: TGTGCCAGCAGTCCCGCGGGGGGTAGCGGGAGGGGATTGAGCCCCTACGAGCAGTACTTC
len: 13; v_gene: TRBV7-9; d_gene: NA; abundance: NA; j_gene: TRBJ2-1; CDR3aa: CASSSPSYNEQFF; CDR3nt: TGTGCCAGCAGCTCACCCTCTTACAATGAGCAGTTCTTC
len: 15; v_gene: TRBV5-4; d_gene: NA; abundance: NA; j_gene: TRBJ1-5; CDR3aa: CASSLWGTGNQPQHF; CDR3nt: TGTGCCAGCAGCTTGTGGGGGACGGGCAATCAGCCCCAGCATTTT
len: 12; v_gene: TRBV9; d_gene: NA; abundance: NA; j_gene: TRBJ2-7; CDR3aa: CASSVEGSEQYF; CDR3nt: TGTGCCAGCAGCGTAGAGGGTAGCGAGCAGTACTTC
len: 15; v_gene: TRBV7-9; d_gene: TRBD1; abundance: NA; j_gene: TRBJ1-1; CDR3aa: CASSPPRTGRGLAFF; CDR3nt: TGTGCCAGCAGCCCCCCCCGGACAGGGAGGGGTTTGGCTTTCTTT
len: 16; v_gene: TRBV5-1; d_gene: TRBD2; abundance: NA; j_gene: TRBJ2-3; CDR3aa: CASSLSPSGITDTQYF; CDR3nt: TGCGCCAGCAGCTTGTCGCCTAGCGGGATCACAGATACGCAGTATTTT
len: 11; v_gene: TRBV29-1; d_gene: TRBD2; abundance: NA; j_gene: TRBJ2-1; CDR3aa: CSALSGGEQFF; CDR3nt: TGCAGCGCCCTTAGCGGGGGTGAGCAGTTCTTC
len: 15; v_gene: TRBV7-2; d_gene: TRBD2; abundance: NA; j_gene: TRBJ2-1; CDR3aa: CASSLEGGLGNEQFF; CDR3nt: TGTGCCAGCAGCTTAGAGGGGGGACTAGGCAATGAGCAGTTCTTC
len: 16; v_gene: TRBV11-2; d_gene: TRBD2; abundance: NA; j_gene: TRBJ2-7; CDR3aa: CASSSLTSGRSYEQYF; CDR3nt: TGTGCCAGCAGCTCCCTGACTAGCGGGAGGTCCTACGAGCAGTACTTC
len: 15; v_gene: TRBV5-1; d_gene: NA; abundance: NA; j_gene: TRBJ2-7; CDR3aa: CASSLAVTGPYEQYF; CDR3nt: TGCGCCAGCAGCTTGGCTGTGACAGGACCCTACGAGCAGTACTTC
len: 19; v_gene: TRBV5-8; d_gene: TRBD2; abundance: NA; j_gene: TRBJ2-7; CDR3aa: CASSLLVLAGGAHFAEQYF; CDR3nt: TGTGCCAGCAGCTTGTTGGTACTAGCGGGAGGAGCCCACTTCGCCGAGCAGTACTTC
len: 18; v_gene: TRBV4-2; d_gene: NA; abundance: NA; j_gene: TRBJ2-7; CDR3aa: CASSQERTAGSRSYEQYF; CDR3nt: TGTGCCAGCAGCCAAGAGAGGACGGCGGGAAGCCGCTCCTACGAGCAGTACTTC
len: 14; v_gene: TRBV29-1; d_gene: TRBD2; abundance: NA; j_gene: TRBJ2-7; CDR3aa: CSVLTSGSWDEQYF; CDR3nt: TGCAGCGTGCTAACTAGCGGGAGTTGGGACGAGCAGTACTTC
len: 17; v_gene: TRBV2; d_gene: TRBD2; abundance: NA; j_gene: TRBJ2-2; CDR3aa: CASLWSWEGPGTGELFF; CDR3nt: TGTGCCAGCCTTTGGTCGTGGGAGGGCCCGGGCACCGGGGAGCTGTTTTTT
len: 17; v_gene: TRBV27; d_gene: TRBD2; abundance: NA; j_gene: TRBJ2-1; CDR3aa: CASSSPFLAGGYNEQFF; CDR3nt: TGTGCCAGCAGTTCCCCTTTTCTAGCGGGGGGATACAATGAGCAGTTCTTC
len: 16; v_gene: TRBV9; d_gene: TRBD2; abundance: NA; j_gene: TRBJ2-7; CDR3aa: CASGGTSARSSYEQYF; CDR3nt: TGTGCCAGCGGGGGGACTAGCGCCCGAAGCTCCTACGAGCAGTACTTC
len: 16; v_gene: TRBV5-4; d_gene: NA; abundance: NA; j_gene: TRBJ1-1; CDR3aa: CASSLETGPMNTEAFF; CDR3nt: TGTGCCAGCAGCTTGGAAACAGGGCCTATGAACACTGAAGCTTTCTTT
len: 16; v_gene: TRBV4-2; d_gene: TRBD1; abundance: NA; j_gene: TRBJ2-7; CDR3aa: CASSQKNRGPAPEQYF; CDR3nt: TGTGCCAGCAGCCAAAAAAACAGGGGACCAGCACCCGAGCAGTACTTC
len: 13; v_gene: TRBV27; d_gene: NA; abundance: NA; j_gene: TRBJ1-2; CDR3aa: CASSLAGDYGYTF; CDR3nt: TGTGCCAGCAGTTTAGCGGGGGACTATGGCTACACCTTC
len: 15; v_gene: TRBV5-4; d_gene: TRBD2; abundance: NA; j_gene: TRBJ2-7; CDR3aa: CASSSGTSDLHEQYF; CDR3nt: TGTGCCAGCAGCTCCGGGACTAGTGATTTACACGAGCAGTACTTC
len: 16; v_gene: TRBV28; d_gene: TRBD1; abundance: NA; j_gene: TRBJ1-5; CDR3aa: CASIRDSSKSNQPQHF; CDR3nt: TGTGCCAGCATTCGGGACAGCAGTAAAAGCAATCAGCCCCAGCATTTT
len: 15; v_gene: TRBV27; d_gene: TRBD2; abundance: once; j_gene: TRBJ2-7; CDR3aa: CASSPGLAGVSEQYF; CDR3nt: TGTGCCAGCAGTCCGGGACTAGCGGGAGTCAGTGAGCAGTACTTC
len: 15; v_gene: TRBV29-1; d_gene: TRBD1; abundance: NA; j_gene: TRBJ2-7; CDR3aa: CSVEDRQGATDEQYF; CDR3nt: TGCAGCGTTGAAGATAGACAGGGGGCGACGGACGAGCAGTACTTC
len: 14; v_gene: TRBV29-1; d_gene: TRBD1; abundance: NA; j_gene: TRBJ2-7; CDR3aa: CSETRDRGLYEQYF; CDR3nt: TGCAGCGAGACCCGGGACAGGGGGCTGTACGAGCAGTACTTC
len: 12; v_gene: TRBV5-5; d_gene: NA; abundance: NA; j_gene: TRBJ2-1; CDR3aa: CASSLVAGEQFF; CDR3nt: TGTGCCAGCAGCTTGGTCGCGGGTGAGCAGTTCTTC
len: 17; v_gene: TRBV25-1; d_gene: NA; abundance: NA; j_gene: TRBJ2-2; CDR3aa: CASSPPKAGLGAGELFF; CDR3nt: TGTGCCAGCAGTCCTCCGAAGGCAGGCCTTGGGGCCGGGGAGCTGTTTTTT
len: 16; v_gene: TRBV4-2; d_gene: TRBD2; abundance: NA; j_gene: TRBJ2-2; CDR3aa: CASSQASGRDTGELFF; CDR3nt: TGTGCCAGCAGCCAAGCTAGCGGGAGGGACACCGGGGAGCTGTTTTTT
len: 13; v_gene: TRBV7-9; d_gene: NA; abundance: NA; j_gene: TRBJ2-2; CDR3aa: CASSPPITGELFF; CDR3nt: TGTGCCAGCAGCCCCCCGATCACCGGGGAGCTGTTTTTT
len: 16; v_gene: TRBV6-5; d_gene: NA; abundance: NA; j_gene: TRBJ1-3; CDR3aa: CASSSRGRFAGNTIYF; CDR3nt: TGTGCCAGCAGTTCGCGCGGAAGGTTCGCTGGAAACACCATATATTTT
len: 13; v_gene: TRBV5-6; d_gene: NA; abundance: NA; j_gene: TRBJ1-1; CDR3aa: CASSFRSLPEAFF; CDR3nt: TGTGCCAGCAGCTTCCGAAGTCTACCTGAAGCTTTCTTT
len: 17; v_gene: TRBV28; d_gene: TRBD1; abundance: NA; j_gene: TRBJ1-5; CDR3aa: CASSLRSPTGFYQPQHF; CDR3nt: TGTGCCAGCAGTTTACGGTCTCCGACAGGGTTCTATCAGCCCCAGCATTTT
len: 15; v_gene: TRBV4-2; d_gene: TRBD2; abundance: once; j_gene: TRBJ2-7; CDR3aa: CASSQGGEGTYEQYF; CDR3nt: TGTGCCAGCAGCCAAGGGGGGGAGGGCACCTACGAGCAGTACTTC
len: 14; v_gene: TRBV21-1; d_gene: NA; abundance: NA; j_gene: TRBJ2-1; CDR3aa: CASSIRRPGGEQFF; CDR3nt: TGTGCCAGCAGCATCAGGCGCCCAGGGGGTGAGCAGTTCTTC
len: 13; v_gene: TRBV19; d_gene: NA; abundance: NA; j_gene: TRBJ2-2; CDR3aa: CASHSSFTGELFF; CDR3nt: TGTGCCAGCCATTCCAGTTTCACCGGGGAGCTGTTTTTT